These 16 T cell receptor beta chains were sequenced from one sample in a study of immune heterogeneity within non-small cell lung tumors (dated by TCRdb to the late 2010s). Sequencing instrument: HiSeq X Ten. The TCR beta CDR3 region was amplified with a multiplex PCR system, in which a first round of around 10 cycles was run using 32 V-gene forward and 13 J-gene reverse primers. TCRdb redid the processing of the public reads, applying fastp at Q25 and MiXCR, and retained in-frame beta chains. CDR3 protein duplicates are merged, each entry listing the most common genes and DNA. Counted in this sample were roughly 8,900 distinct CDR3 sequences; roughly a third of them appeared once. Of the sample, approximately 10% falls within the top ten clones. Genomic DNA extracted from bulk tumor tissue served as TCR template, with roughly 660 ng gDNA amplified per sample. During surgery, multiple biopsies were taken from each primary tumor and placed as far apart as possible within the tumor mass. The study cohort was described as untreated and was composed of newly diagnosed NSCLC cases undergoing curative surgery.

Input material: lung tumor tissue. The origin of the receptors is a man aged 55 to 70 with non-small cell lung cancer.

This clonotype is classed as medium-sized (0.01 to 0.1%). The chain joins TRBV9 to TRBJ2-7; TRBD2 agrees at 14 bases. CDR3 length: 14 residues. Germline CDR1 and CDR2: SGDLS and YYNGEE. V trimming: 5 bases; J trimming: 6 bases; junction bases outside the gene matches: 4. The CDR3 reads CASSQGLAGVEQYF. The CDR3 DNA reads TGTGCCAGCAGTCAGGGACTAGCGGGAGTCGAGCAGTACTTC.

This clonotype qualifies as medium-sized (0.01 to 0.1%). V usage is TRBV15 and J usage is TRBJ2-1; D gene uncertain. Trimming pared 2 bases from V and 5 bases from J, leaving 7 bases between. The germline V gene has CDR1 LNHNV and CDR2 YYDKDF (reference sequence). The CDR3 consists of 13 residues. The CDR3 DNA sequence: TGTGCCACCAGCAGATGGACCGACAATGAGCAGTTCTTC. This translates into CATSRWTDNEQFF.

The sample holds a few counts of this clonotype. A much larger clone lies a single base off, so this may be a read error. The chain employs TRBV27 and TRBJ2-3; D not resolved. The CDR3 runs 16 residues. Per the germline V gene, CDR1 is MNHEY and CDR2 is SMNVEV (reference sequence). The CDR3: CTSSLSRTSSTDTQYF. The CDR3 DNA follows: TGTACCAGCAGTTTAAGTAGAACATCTAGCACAGATACGCAGTATTTT.

This clonotype came up many times. The chain joins TRBV20-1 to TRBJ2-3; the D gene is possibly TRBD1 (5 bases). Trimming cost V 0 bases and J 1 base, with 14 bases left between them. Looked up from germline, CDR1 is DFQATT and CDR2 is SNEGSKA (reference sequence). This CDR3 is built from 16 residues. CDR3: CSARDAGPRGTDTQYF. In DNA form, the CDR3 reads TGCAGTGCTAGAGATGCCGGGCCCAGGGGCACAGATACGCAGTATTTT.

This clonotype was counted between two and nine times. The chain combines TRBV3-1 with TRBJ2-3; 8 positions match TRBD2. The CDR3 is 16 amino acids. V lost 2 bases, J lost 1 base, and 5 bases stayed unmatched. CDR1 is LGHDT, CDR2 YNNKEL, per germline (reference sequence). The CDR3 DNA reads TGTGCCAGCAGCCAACTGACTAGCGCTCGCACAGATACGCAGTATTTT. Translating it yields CASSQLTSARTDTQYF.

The chain recombines TRBV4-1 with TRBJ1-1, with D possibly being TRBD1 (6 bases). Looked up from germline, CDR1 is MGHRA and CDR2 is YSYEKL. The CDR3 runs 14 residues. Trimming took off 2 bases at V and 6 bases at J, with 13 bases between the two ends. DNA of the CDR3: TGCGCCAGCAGCCAACGTCCAGGGGTTTCTGAAGCTTTCTTT. Translation: CASSQRPGVSEAFF.

This rearrangement joins TRBV28 to TRBJ2-7; D not resolved. V was shortened by 9 bases and J by 3 bases, with 18 bases between the two germline ends. Germline values: CDR1 MDHEN, CDR2 SYDVKM. The length of the CDR3 is 14 residues. The CDR3 DNA sequence: TGTGCCAGTAGTCGAACCAAGGTCGACTACGAGCAGTACTTC. It encodes CASSRTKVDYEQYF.

The rearrangement uses TRBV5-1 and TRBJ2-1, with unresolved D. The germline V and J ends were trimmed by 0 bases and 7 bases, with 11 bases remaining between them. CDR1 SGHRS and CDR2 YFSETQ come from the germline V gene. This CDR3 region has 14 residues. DNA for the CDR3: TGCGCCAGCAGCTTGGATGACGTACTAAATGAGCAGTTCTTC. It translates to CASSLDDVLNEQFF.

This clonotype is judged medium-sized. The gene calls are TRBV20-1 and TRBJ2-7, with 9 bases matching TRBD2. From germline, CDR1 is DFQATT and CDR2 SNEGSKA (reference sequence). V lost 5 bases, J lost 7 bases, and 12 bases stayed unmatched. The CDR3 is 14 amino acids. CDR3 sequence reads: CSAYRAGGPWEQYF. In DNA form, the CDR3 reads TGCAGTGCTTACCGAGCGGGAGGCCCCTGGGAGCAGTACTTC.

This clonotype was counted only a few times. This may come from a read error, since a much larger clone is one base off. The chain recombines TRBV27 with TRBJ1-3; D uncertain. The germline V gene encodes CDR1 MNHEY and CDR2 SMNVEV (reference sequence). This CDR3 contains 15 residues. V was shortened by 4 bases and J by 0 bases, with 10 bases between the two germline ends. The CDR3 bases are TGTGCCAGCAGTTCGAGTTTCTCCTCTGGAAACACCATATATTTT. Protein sequence: CASSSSFSSGNTIYF.

This clonotype appeared a few times. The V and J genes are TRBV29-1 and TRBJ2-1; 9 positions agree with TRBD1. The length of the CDR3 is 14 residues. Germline CDR1 is SQVTM and CDR2 is ANQGSEA. Trimming at V came to 6 bases and at J to 7 bases, leaving 10 bases not matched to a gene. DNA of the CDR3: TGCAGCGTCGATTACAGGGGGCCTAGAAATGAGCAGTTCTTC. Translation: CSVDYRGPRNEQFF.

This clonotype was seen repeatedly, ten times or more. CDR3 nucleotide sequence: TGCGCCAGCAGCCAAGACCTAGCGGGAGGGACCGGGGAGCTGTTTTTT. Its translation is CASSQDLAGGTGELFF. The gene calls are TRBV4-3 and TRBJ2-2; 12 bases are shared with TRBD2. The CDR3 sequence is 16 residues long. Germline loops: CDR1 LGHNA, CDR2 YSLEER. V was clipped by 0 bases and J by 5 bases; unmatched bases: 1.

This clonotype came up many times. The chain couples TRBV18 to TRBJ1-1; D gene unclear. The CDR3 spans 14 residues. Germline-derived CDR1 and CDR2 are KGHSH and LQKENI. Trimming left V 0 bases short and J 1 base short, with 6 bases between. The CDR3 loop reads CASSPPSSNTEAFF. The CDR3 DNA reads TGTGCCAGCTCACCACCGTCGTCGAACACTGAAGCTTTCTTT.

This chain links TRBV27 with TRBJ2-7; TRBD2 is a possible D gene (5 bases). Deletions cut 5 bases from V and 4 bases from J, with 12 bases between. The V gene's germline CDR1 is MNHEY and CDR2 SMNVEV (reference sequence). The CDR3 covers 13 residues. The DNA of the CDR3 is TGTGCCAGCAGTAGGACGGGATCGTACGAGCAGTACTTC. As protein: CASSRTGSYEQYF.

Sample share makes this clonotype medium-sized (0.01 to 0.1%). The chain employs TRBV7-2 and TRBJ2-7; a possible D gene is TRBD2 (5 bases). The CDR3 runs to 14 residues. Trimming left V 5 bases short and J 0 bases short, with 11 bases between. Germline values: CDR1 SGHTA, CDR2 FQGNSA. CDR3 region: CASSPDYFSYEQYF. The CDR3 coding sequence is TGTGCCAGCAGCCCTGACTATTTCTCCTACGAGCAGTACTTC.

The chain couples TRBV29-1 to TRBJ2-7; 14 bases align to TRBD2. CDR1 is SQVTM and CDR2 is ANQGSEA in the germline V gene. The CDR3 sequence is 13 residues long. V shed 6 bases, J shed 6 bases, and the junction held 4 bases outside the gene matches. This CDR3 reads CSVGTSGSREQYF. The CDR3 DNA reads TGCAGCGTCGGGACTAGCGGGAGTCGCGAGCAGTACTTC.